Sequencing of this T cell receptor (beta chain) was carried out in a study of blood T cell repertoires in COVID-19. Overall study context: Samples came from the United States, Italy and Spain, spanning acute and convalescent COVID-19. The analysed material was cDNA or gDNA that came from T cells, B-cell-depleted T cells, or PBMCs.

During active infection, Seattle patients enrolled and were then monitored through disease. This CDR3 contains 14 residues. V was shortened by 11 bases and J by 0 bases, with 16 bases between the two germline ends. From germline, CDR1 is MNHEY and CDR2 SVGAGI. Under the authors' procedure: Reference gene primer amplification gave nucleated cell count estimates. The table came from immunoSEQ multiplex PCR; TCRdb's copy has only in-frame clones and leaves some out. V, J and clone size were drawn from that table, and D and trimming were deduced from the DNA. There are about 420,000 clones in the sample; approximately 90% occur only once, and 0.75% to 0.85% lies in the top ten.

Specimen: peripheral blood. This chain uses TRBV6-5 with TRBJ1-1; D possibly corresponds to TRBD1 (6 bases). This receptor was identified in a man younger than 35 with COVID-19, enrolled during active disease. CDR3 DNA: TGTGCCGCGAGGGGGAACCGAGTGAACACTGAAGCTTTCTTT. This codes for CAARGNRVNTEAFF.